The present entry profiles one T cell receptor (beta chain) with its context. At least ten counts were recorded for this clonotype. The antigen it recognizes is unknown. Base qualities were left out, and no much larger clone turns up one base away. TCR libraries were built from approximately 400 ng RNA with the Immunoverse kit, using molecular barcoded adaptors covering alpha/delta and beta/gamma chains. TCR library preparation used the same RNA that went into transcriptome sequencing. TCR libraries were sequenced on an Illumina HiSeq 4000 with 2 x 150 cycles. As for the authors' bioinformatics: With MiXCR, TCR reads were aligned to human V, D, J and C references and assembled into CDR3 clonotypes, with quality filtering and error correction included. The tcR package in R was used for analysis of clonotype counts and gene usage diversity. Raw mapping reads were checked after the RNA-seq reads had been mapped by STAR aligner version 2.5.3a onto the human GRCh37 genome. To test how sequencing depth affected the clonotypes detected, IR-seq fastq files were randomly downsampled with Seqtk 1.3. The raw public reads went through TCRdb reprocessing: fastp at Q25, MiXCR clone calling, in-frame beta chains kept. Duplicate CDR3 protein sequences are folded into a single record with the most common DNA and genes. The V and J calls reflect TCRdb's pipeline rather than the authors' work. Recorded for this sample are roughly 82,000 distinct CDR3 sequences; 9% to 15% of them occurred a single time. Of the sample, more than 12% is held by the ten largest clones.

This specimen comes from a study of read filtering for tumor transcriptome and immune sequencing (dated by TCRdb to about 2020). As for the study more broadly: The cohort was composed of roughly 18 male and more than twelve female patients, with a mean age of about 68 years and an age range of roughly 47 to 90. After DNase treatment, whole-transcriptome libraries were prepared using the TruSeq RNA Access Library Prep Kit. TCR-region mapped reads per sample ranged from about 4.05 to 11 million with IR-seq versus only about 85 to 1273 with RNA-seq. One main goal was a read-filtering strategy for immune repertoire data, in particular deciding whether clonotypes backed by only one read should be removed. Using the same bone marrow samples, the study compared TCR repertoires obtained by targeted immune repertoire sequencing with those obtained by bulk whole-transcriptome sequencing. Under revised international staging, roughly 8 patients fell into R-ISS I, some 15 into R-ISS II and about 7 into R-ISS III.

Bone marrow was sampled from every patient at the time of active disease. Ficoll-Hypaque density gradient centrifugation was used to isolate the bone marrow mononuclear cells. Myeloma plasma cells were removed and CD138-negative cells were obtained by negative selection following labeling with CD138 magnetic microbeads on a MACS separator. Flow cytometry on an Attune NxT with CD138 antibodies was used to check the purity of the isolated cells. TRIzol reagent was used to extract total RNA, and a NanoDrop spectrophotometer was used to quantify the extracted RNA. Paired RNA-seq and IR-seq were performed on the CD138-negative bone marrow sample of each patient. What the research found in general, with its limitations: When single-read clonotypes were removed, the proportions of shared clonotypes in IR-seq and RNA-seq correlated more strongly. Single-read clonotypes made up around 86% of clonotypes but only roughly 3.6% of total reads in IR-seq, compared with roughly 70% of clonotypes and around 45% of reads in RNA-seq. Clonotypes were captured by IR-seq at much higher depth and more reliably than by RNA-seq, and smaller IR-seq throughput was sufficient for identification of most shared clonotypes. The sorted CD138-negative fraction was composed of a mixed bone marrow immune population rather than of purified T cells.

As encoded in the germline V gene, CDR1 is MNHEY while CDR2 is SVGAGI. V is shortened by 7 bases, J by 4 bases, and the region joining them spans 22 bases. Reading from cysteine to phenylalanine, the CDR3 counts 16 amino acids. Only the CDR3 part of the read is kept: 48 bases, read in frame from the first base. The V and J segments used are TRBV6-5 and TRBJ1-2; TRBD1 is possibly the D segment (5 matching bases). The sample consisted of a population of CD138-negative cells sorted from bone marrow. The cell subset or site label corresponds to: bone marrow mononuclear cells depleted of CD138+ plasma/myeloma cells by negative magnetic selection. This TCR derives from a donor aged 40 or over with multiple myeloma. The CDR3 region reads CASKESGRREAYGYTF. The sequenced DNA: TGTGCCAGCAAAGAATCAGGGCGACGGGAGGCCTATGGCTACACCTTC.